The clone carrying this T cell receptor (beta chain) occurred many times. What it binds is not known. This sample is part of a study of early T cells in non-severe SARS-CoV-2 infection. About the research overall: Sequencing targeted bulk RNA from unsorted whole blood, leaving chains unpaired. Study-wide results and limits: Clonotype matching in VDJdb favored anti-spike CD8 responses and did not capture private and CD4 specificities.

Unique molecular identifiers tagged individual cDNA molecules. TCRdb processed the 5' RACE reads anew with MiXCR; each CDR3 protein has one entry. The table shows 40,000 to 55,000 distinct CDR3 sequences, with about 6% occurring only once. V dropped 2 bases and J dropped 0; count of bases not matched to a gene: 7. Germline loops: CDR1 SGHTS, CDR2 YDEGEE. The CDR3 totals 16 residues. The rearrangement joins TRBV5-8 to TRBJ1-1, with 7 nucleotides matching TRBD1. The sequence was obtained from an adult who was a healthcare worker with PCR-confirmed SARS-CoV-2 infection or an uninfected control (not recorded which). The material sequenced was whole blood, taken at baseline. The CDR3 nucleotides read TGTGCCAGCAGCTTTGCCGGGACAGTTATGAACACTGAAGCTTTCTTT. Translated, it gives CASSFAGTVMNTEAFF.